These 4 T cell receptor beta chains came from one sample sequenced in a study of cytomegalovirus exposure and HLA in healthy donors. The PCR used 60 Vbeta and 13 Jbeta primers. Assay used: immunoSEQ multiplex PCR; TCRdb lists only in-frame clones, some missing. This repertoire shows roughly 110,000 clones, approximately 74% found once; its top ten account for 13% to 15%. Sample: PBMCs. These receptors came from a woman in her thirties or forties in good health and CMV-seropositive.

V gene TRBV5-1 combines with J gene TRBJ2-2, with D possibly matching TRBD1 (5 bases). Deletions cut 4 bases from V and 4 bases from J, with 17 bases between. CDR3 size: 16 residues. Germline CDR1 and CDR2: SGHRS and YFSETQ. The DNA for the CDR3 is TGCGCCAGCAGCCTAGATGGGTTAAGGGGCACCGGGGAGCTGTTTTTT. Protein sequence: CASSLDGLRGTGELFF.

The chain is built from TRBV11-2 and TRBJ1-2; no definite D call. This CDR3 has 15 residues. CDR1 is SGHAT and CDR2 is FQNNGV in the germline V gene. With 5 bases removed from V and 2 bases from J, the gap between germline ends came to 15 bases. Written as DNA, the CDR3 is TGTGCCAGCAGCCGAAGTATAGGAGAGAACTATGGCTACACCTTC. Translated, it gives CASSRSIGENYGYTF.

V usage is TRBV6-1 and J usage is TRBJ2-5; possible D gene TRBD1, 6 bases. Trimming took off 6 bases at V and 2 bases at J, with 10 bases between the two ends. The CDR3 totals 13 residues. From germline, CDR1 is MNHNS and CDR2 SASEGT. CDR3 amino acids: CASRGHMQETQYF. CDR3 coding DNA: TGTGCCAGCAGGGGACATATGCAAGAGACCCAGTACTTC.

The chain employs TRBV4-1 and TRBJ1-6; possible D gene TRBD1, 5 bases. The CDR3 spans 16 residues. V was pared by 1 base and J by 2 bases, with 9 bases between. Germline CDR1 and CDR2: MGHRA and YSYEKL. CDR3 DNA: TGCGCCAGCAGCCAAGGCCAGGGCCCCTATAATTCACCCCTCCACTTT. Its translation is CASSQGQGPYNSPLHF.